This record covers a single TCR beta chain. Its antigen target is currently unknown. Base qualities are not provided; no much larger clone lies one nucleotide away. The data stem from a study of blood T cell repertoires in COVID-19 (dated by TCRdb to the early 2020s). In the study overall: Collaborator samples came from the United States, Italy and Spain and covered acute and convalescent phases of COVID-19. The prospective study material was composed of cDNA or gDNA derived from T cells, B-cell-depleted T cells, or PBMCs. The dataset comprised deeply sampled blood TCRbeta repertoires from subjects exposed to, actively infected with, or recovered from COVID-19. A freely available public database, intended as a resource for researchers studying the immune response to SARS-CoV-2, is where the repertoires were released. The samples were drawn from two sources: the first 160 participants of the ongoing ImmuneRACE study, and over 950 subjects contributed by 6 global collaborators. A de-identified subject ID, COVID-19 status, age in years and sex were almost always included in the sample metadata. Where HLA class I and class II types were available, the types were taken from metadata supplied by the sample provider, not from assay-based typing. Overall study results and their limits: How much clinical and demographic metadata was included differed by source and by participant, and the metadata was provided uncurated.

The CDR3 starts with the cysteine, ends with the phenylalanine, and has 12 residues. Of the read, only the CDR3 DNA is kept; its 36 bases are in frame from base 1. In the germline V gene (reference sequence), CDR1 corresponds to LGHDT and CDR2 to YNNKEL. Between the V and J ends, shortened by 2 bases and 4 bases respectively, the junction contains 5 bases. Whole blood was collected in K2EDTA tubes by collaborating institutions according to the institutions' own protocols. For TCRbeta analysis, collaborators shipped samples in one of three forms: frozen whole blood, isolated PBMCs, or DNA extracted from either of those sample types. TCRbeta CDR3 regions were amplified from genomic DNA by means of the immunoSEQ Assay, a bias-controlled multiplex PCR. Per the original workflow: The number of nucleated cells in each sample was estimated from the amplification of reference gene primers within the assay. Sequence reads were collapsed and filtered to measure the absolute abundance of every unique TCRbeta CDR3 rearrangement. For each sample, productive Simpson clonality was calculated as the square root of Simpson's diversity index over productive rearrangements. Here the immuneACCESS table is served through TCRdb, limited to in-frame sequences with V and J called. Missing clones are a known gap in these copies; in checked studies unresolved V genes cover under half, and the rest lacks a known reason. V and J calls and clone size come straight from that table; D and trimming were deduced from the DNA. Present in this sample are about 100,000 clones, approximately 93% of which were seen just once. Of the sample, approximately 2% falls within the top ten clones.

The sequencing sample was made of peripheral blood. This TCR was sampled from a man in his fifties or sixties with active COVID-19. The V and J genes are TRBV3-1 (or the pseudogene TRBV3-2) and TRBJ2-5; the D gene cannot be resolved reliably. The nucleotide sequence is TGTGCCAGCAGCCAACCCTTAGAGACCCAGTACTTC. This codes for CASSQPLETQYF.